The clone carrying this T cell receptor (beta chain) was recorded a few times. Its antigen remains unknown. This entry belongs to a study of PD-L1 blockade in urothelial cancer. Across the whole study: A median around 140,000 T cells were found in blood samples.

Time point of the sample: peripheral blood 6 weeks after treatment start. The germline CDR1 and CDR2 sequences are SGHRS and YFSETQ. Deletions cut 4 bases from V and 4 bases from J, with 17 bases between. This CDR3 is built from 15 residues. Clones were read by immunoSEQ multiplex PCR, and TCRdb kept only the in-frame ones, dropping some. The sample carries roughly 120,000 clones, more than 85% recorded once. Study-wide results and caveats: Survival was better when pretreatment blood TCR clonality fell below the median.

Here the sequenced sample was PBMCs, taken around atezolizumab (anti-PD-L1) treatment. The clonotype comes from a man in his sixties with urothelial cancer. The chain is built from TRBV5-1 and TRBJ1-2; D unclear. Here the CDR3 DNA reads TGCGCCAGCAGCCCCGGACTAGACCGGGCCTATGGCTACACCTTC. As protein: CASSPGLDRAYGYTF.